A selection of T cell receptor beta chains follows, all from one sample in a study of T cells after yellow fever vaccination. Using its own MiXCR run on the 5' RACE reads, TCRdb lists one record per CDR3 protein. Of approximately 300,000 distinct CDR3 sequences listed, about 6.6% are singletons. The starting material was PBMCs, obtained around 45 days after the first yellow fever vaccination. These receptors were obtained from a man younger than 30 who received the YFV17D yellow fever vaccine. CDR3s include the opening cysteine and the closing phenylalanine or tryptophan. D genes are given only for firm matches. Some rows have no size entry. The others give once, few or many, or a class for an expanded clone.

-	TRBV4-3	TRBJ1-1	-	CASSQGQGNTEAFF	TGCGCCAGCAGCCAAGGGCAGGGAAACACTGAAGCTTTCTTT
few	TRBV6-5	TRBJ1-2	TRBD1	CASSYAPGGEGYTF	TGTGCCAGCAGTTACGCTCCAGGGGGCGAGGGCTACACCTTC
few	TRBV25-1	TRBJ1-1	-	CASSDPGGRRAFF	TGTGCCAGCAGTGATCCGGGAGGGAGGCGGGCTTTCTTT
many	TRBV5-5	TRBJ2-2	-	CASSQGTATGELFF	TGTGCCAGCAGCCAGGGGACGGCCACCGGGGAGCTGTTTTTT
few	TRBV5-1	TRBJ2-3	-	CASSLPPNTQYF	TGCGCCAGCAGCTTACCACCAAATACGCAGTATTTT
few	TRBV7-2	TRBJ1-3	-	CASSPYRGTAGNTIYF	TGTGCCAGCAGCCCCTATCGGGGGACGGCTGGAAACACCATATATTTT
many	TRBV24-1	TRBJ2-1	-	CATVGQGNEQFF	TGTGCCACCGTGGGGCAGGGCAATGAGCAGTTCTTC
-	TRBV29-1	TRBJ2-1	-	CSVSGTIYNEQFF	TGCAGCGTGTCCGGGACAATCTACAATGAGCAGTTCTTC
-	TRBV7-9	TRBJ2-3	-	CASGPRGFGTDTQYF	TGTGCCAGCGGTCCGAGAGGTTTTGGGACAGATACGCAGTATTTT
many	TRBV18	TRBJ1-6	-	CASSPLSPDSPLHF	TGTGCCAGCTCACCACTCTCCCCCGATTCACCCCTCCACTTT
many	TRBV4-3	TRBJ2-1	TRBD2	CASSRGLASDNEQFF	TGCGCCAGCAGCCGGGGACTAGCGTCAGACAATGAGCAGTTCTTC
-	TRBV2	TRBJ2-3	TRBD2	CASSDPQLAGGLNTDTQYF	TGTGCCAGCAGTGATCCACAACTAGCGGGGGGGCTAAACACAGATACGCAGTATTTT
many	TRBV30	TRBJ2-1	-	CAWSATSATNEQFF	TGTGCCTGGAGCGCAACGTCCGCAACCAATGAGCAGTTCTTC
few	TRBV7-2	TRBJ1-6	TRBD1	CASSPLQGARNSPLHF	TGTGCCAGCAGCCCTTTACAGGGGGCGAGGAATTCACCCCTCCACTTT
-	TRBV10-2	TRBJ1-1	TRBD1	CASSDKQGTGFVGAFF	TGCGCCAGCAGTGATAAACAGGGGACGGGGTTCGTCGGAGCTTTCTTT
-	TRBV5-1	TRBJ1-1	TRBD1	CASRGTGNTEAFF	TGCGCCAGCAGGGGGACAGGGAACACTGAAGCTTTCTTT
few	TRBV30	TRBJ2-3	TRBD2	CAWSGTSRTDTQYF	TGTGCCTGGAGCGGGACTAGTCGGACAGATACGCAGTATTTT
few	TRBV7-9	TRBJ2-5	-	CASSPGTVPSQETQYF	TGTGCCAGCAGCCCTGGGACTGTCCCGAGCCAAGAGACCCAGTACTTC
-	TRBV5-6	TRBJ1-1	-	CASSFQSAIRGDTEAFF	TGTGCCAGCAGCTTTCAATCGGCAATTAGGGGGGACACTGAAGCTTTCTTT
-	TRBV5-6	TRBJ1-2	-	CASSPTVGGYTF	TGTGCCAGCAGCCCTACTGTGGGTGGCTACACCTTC
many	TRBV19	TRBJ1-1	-	CASSRGVNTEAFF	TGTGCCAGTAGCCGCGGGGTTAACACTGAAGCTTTCTTT